The present TCR beta chain was sequenced within a study of tissue T cells after allogeneic stem cell transplantation (dated by TCRdb to between 2021 and 2023). Context from the whole study: TCR beta repertoires were profiled across many tissues obtained from research autopsies of patients with and without GVHD, as well as in mouse models of GVHD. On the human side, the study was prospective and observational, with no blinding or randomization. The investigation overall reported the following: In both patients and mice, T cells from blood and spleen covered only a limited part of the TCR repertoire found in tissues. Within patients, how anatomically similar tissues were was a major factor shaping TCR repertoire composition, regardless of disease or transplant status. The study did not establish which tissue TCRs were alloreactive or antigen-specific, and some clones may have been host cells that persisted. Few T cell clones were found to be shared across patients, but shared repertoire signatures across patients were revealed in a tissue-specific fashion by motif-based clustering. Sampling depth was acknowledged as a limitation, and the patient cohort was both small and clinically heterogeneous.

Based on the germline V gene (reference sequence), the CDR1 and CDR2 sequences are KGHPV and FQNQEV. From cysteine to phenylalanine, the CDR3 is 14 amino acids long. The DNA covers only part of the CDR3, 39 bases in frame from base 1. The junction shows trimming of 3 bases on V and 2 bases on J, plus 10 bases between the germline ends. Points on this clone: Its target antigen remains unknown. Here, both gene names and germline sequences come from the mouse. The read terminates 1 residue ahead of where the CDR3 ends, so the germline J gene completes it.

The time point label for this specimen denotes: mouse harvest day 7 after allogeneic transplant. Mouse grafts consisting of 10^7 T-cell-depleted bone marrow cells combined with 10^6 splenic CD5+ T cells were administered by tail vein injection. Mouse GVHD was modeled in a major MHC-mismatch B6 (H2b) into BALB/c (H2d) model, with tissues profiled at day 7 or 14. On day 7 or 14 post-transplant, mouse tissues and retro-orbital blood were harvested with separate sterile tools for each animal, and livers were flushed before harvest. Before genomic DNA isolation with the DNeasy Blood & Tissue Kit, mouse tissues were minced with razor blades in buffered saline. The protocol used for the library was the immunoSEQ multiplex PCR assay. Adaptive Biotechnologies performed the TCRbeta CDR3 sequencing at survey depth and reported CDR3 sequences, V/J genes, productive frequency and template counts. Amplification of TCR beta CDR3 regions was performed from genomic DNA rather than from RNA. As for how the authors treated the data: Jensen-Shannon divergence was used to quantify pairwise repertoire overlap between tissues, with a value of 1 indicating complete divergence and a value of 0 indicating identical repertoires. Tissues were clustered by single-linkage agglomerative hierarchical clustering of pairwise JSD values and displayed as dendrograms. GLIPH2 was run on all patient samples with simulation_depth 1000, kmer_min_depth 3 and cdr3_length_cutoff 8, and groups with more than two unique CDR3s were retained. A standardized tissue-overlap score was calculated by extrapolating Jaccard GLIPH-group overlap across patients to a standard repertoire size of 1000 clones. To look at how diversity was associated with clinical or experimental variables, linear mixed-effect models were used, with tissue treated as a fixed effect and individual treated as a random effect. TCRdb re-hosts the immuneACCESS table, in-frame sequences only. Its copies lack some clones; in the studies checked, an unresolved V gene accounts for under half of them, and the cause for the rest is not known. V and J calls and clone size are copied from that table; D and trimming were computed from the DNA. This sample lists 5,000 to 6,500 clones; 46% were detected once. The top ten clonotypes cover roughly 3% of the sample.

The rearranged segments are TRBV26 and TRBJ1-2; the best D guess is TRBD1, with 6 bases matching. This clonotype was sampled from a female BALB/c mouse given C57BL/6 T cells with graft-versus-host disease after an allogeneic hematopoietic cell transplant. Specimen: skin. CDR3 DNA (partial): TGTGCCAGCAGTCTTGGCAGGGGCAACTCCGACTACACC. This sequence encodes CASSLGRGNSDYT. The full-length CDR3 reads as CASSLGRGNSDYTF.